Listed here are 19 T cell receptor beta chains from one sample, sequenced in a study of human T cells and chemical hapten exposure. Regarding time point: patch test 3, about 24 weeks after DPC sensitization. Treatment described: therapeutic diphenylcyclopropenone sensitization with weekly scalp DPC. Each CDR3 protein is one row after TCRdb ran MiXCR on the RACE reads. The repertoire has about 190,000 distinct CDR3 sequences, approximately 26% of them found once; the top ten carry roughly 2.3%. The source was whole blood, collected in connection with sensitization to the hapten diphenylcyclopropenone (DPC). Receptor source: a woman in her thirties or forties with alopecia areata. Some clones in this sample may be carry-over from other donors' samples.

This chain links TRBV6-2 or TRBV6-3 with TRBJ2-1; 9 bases are shared with TRBD2. The J segment lost 6 bases and the V segment lost 7 bases, leaving 10 bases of the junction unmatched. CDR3 length equals 15 residues. CDR1 and CDR2 (germline): MNHEY, SVGEGT. CDR3 region: CASITGASGTNEQFF. The CDR3 DNA sequence: TGTGCCAGCATCACGGGGGCTAGCGGGACCAATGAGCAGTTCTTC.

Concerning this clonotype itself: This clone may be a read error of a much larger clone one base away. The chain couples TRBV29-1 to TRBJ2-7; no clear D. The CDR3 covers 12 residues. Trimming took off 4 bases at V and 2 bases at J, with 9 bases between the two ends. The germline V gene has CDR1 SQVTM and CDR2 ANQGSEA. The CDR3 bases are TGCAGCGTTGTAGACCCCCCCTACGAGCAGTACTTC. Its translation is CSVVDPPYEQYF.

There are many counts of this clonotype. The chain employs TRBV18 and TRBJ2-1, with D uncertain. Germline V gives CDR1 KGHSH, CDR2 LQKENI. V gave up 1 base and J gave up 9 bases, with 7 bases separating them. The CDR3 is 12 residues long. The chain's CDR3 is CASSPRSGEQFF. DNA of the CDR3: TGTGCCAGCTCACCACGATCGGGTGAGCAGTTCTTC.

This chain links TRBV24-1 with TRBJ2-7, with D perhaps TRBD1 (6 bases). The germline V and J ends were trimmed by 7 bases and 6 bases, with 15 bases remaining between them. Germline assignment: CDR1 KGHDR and CDR2 SFDVKD. The CDR3 totals 13 residues. The DNA for the CDR3 is TGTGCCACCAGCCGAACAGGGTCCGGCGAGCAGTACTTC. Encoded protein: CATSRTGSGEQYF.

This clonotype was seen a handful of times. This chain links TRBV20-1 with TRBJ2-7; TRBD2 matches at 10 bases. This CDR3 is 14 amino acids long. The J segment lost 4 bases and the V segment lost 4 bases, leaving 7 bases of the junction unmatched. Germline-derived CDR1 and CDR2 are DFQATT and SNEGSKA (reference sequence). This CDR3 is CSATSGRARYEQYF. The CDR3 DNA follows: TGCAGTGCTACAAGCGGGAGGGCCCGATACGAGCAGTACTTC.

This clonotype was observed a handful of times. V and J are TRBV5-1 and TRBJ2-7; TRBD2 matches at 11 bases. J lost 0 bases, V lost 6 bases, and 5 bases had no gene match. The CDR3 is made up of 15 amino acids. Germline loops: CDR1 SGHRS, CDR2 YFSETQ. The CDR3 DNA reads as TGCGCCAGCAAAGCTGGGACTAGCGGCTCCTACGAGCAGTACTTC. It is translated as CASKAGTSGSYEQYF. The entire variable domain, with the rest obtained from reference TRBV5-1 and TRBJ2-7, is as follows: KAGVTQTPRYLIKTRGQQVTLSCSPISGHRSVSWYQQTPGQGLQFLFEYFSETQRNKGNFPGRFSGRQFSNSRSEMNVSTLELGDSALYLCASKAGTSGSYEQYFGPGTRLTVT.

The count of this clonotype is one. This sequence joins TRBV12-3 or TRBV12-4 and TRBJ2-5; TRBD1 matches at 10 bases. The CDR3 totals 14 residues. V dropped 5 bases and J dropped 5; count of bases not matched to a gene: 5. As DNA, the CDR3 is TGTGCCAGCAGTCCCCAGGACAGGGGGGAGACCCAGTACTTC. It encodes CASSPQDRGETQYF.

The chain joins TRBV12-3 or TRBV12-4 to TRBJ2-1; 9 bases are a match to TRBD1. V shed 3 bases, J shed 4 bases, and the junction held 1 base outside the gene matches. The length of the CDR3 is 14 residues. CDR3 sequence reads: CASSLTGGYNEQFF. CDR3 nucleotides: TGTGCCAGCAGTTTGACAGGGGGTTACAATGAGCAGTTCTTC.

The gene calls are TRBV10-3 and TRBJ1-4; a possible D gene is TRBD1 (5 bases). Trimming stripped 7 bases from V and 3 bases from J, with 9 bases between. CDR1 is ENHRY, CDR2 SYGVKD, per germline. The CDR3 is made up of 13 amino acids. The CDR3 sequence is CAIKGRPNEKLFF. The CDR3, as DNA: TGTGCCATCAAGGGGCGTCCTAATGAAAAACTGTTTTTT.

This clonotype occurred a few times. The V call is TRBV5-4, the J call TRBJ2-5; 10 bases match TRBD1. V lost 4 bases and J lost 4; bases outside the gene matches: 4. The germline gives CDR1 SGHNT, CDR2 YYREEE (reference sequence). There are 14 residues in the CDR3. Here the CDR3 DNA reads TGTGCCAGCAGCCAGGGACAGGGGACAGAGACCCAGTACTTC. Amino acid sequence: CASSQGQGTETQYF.

In this sample, this clonotype turned up a few times. The chain couples TRBV7-6 to TRBJ2-5; 7 bases fit TRBD1. The germline V gene encodes CDR1 SGHVS and CDR2 FNYEAQ. The J segment lost 5 bases and the V segment lost 5 bases, leaving 8 bases of the junction unmatched. The CDR3 has 14 amino acids. DNA for the CDR3: TGTGCCAGCAGCCAACAGGGGAATGCGGAGACCCAGTACTTC. This sequence encodes CASSQQGNAETQYF.

The V and J genes are TRBV7-2 and TRBJ2-2; the D is unclear. Germline lookup yields CDR1 SGHTA and CDR2 FQGNSA. Trimming took off 5 bases at V and 2 bases at J, with 9 bases between the two ends. This CDR3 is 14 amino acids long. The CDR3 protein is CASSPAFNTGELFF. In DNA form, the CDR3 reads TGTGCCAGCAGCCCCGCCTTTAACACCGGGGAGCTGTTTTTT.

This clonotype was seen just once. CDR3 nucleotides: TGCGCCAGCAGCCAAGTCGGCTCGGGGACCTACGAGCAGTACTTC. Translation: CASSQVGSGTYEQYF. The V call is TRBV4-1, the J call TRBJ2-7; tentative D call: TRBD2 (5 bases). This CDR3 region has 15 residues. Germline V gene lookup returns CDR1 MGHRA and CDR2 YSYEKL. The germline V and J ends were trimmed by 1 base and 2 bases, with 12 bases remaining between them.

The chain is built from TRBV6-2 or TRBV6-3 and TRBJ1-5; D is uncertain. Per germline, CDR1 MNHEY and CDR2 SVGEGT. This CDR3 is built from 13 residues. Between the trimmed V and J ends, which lost 4 bases and 2 bases, there was a span of 6 bases. The CDR3 sequence is CASSWEGNQPQHF. CDR3 sequence (DNA): TGTGCCAGCAGTTGGGAAGGCAATCAGCCCCAGCATTTT.

This clonotype appeared many times. The J gene is TRBJ2-3, the V gene TRBV5-4; D assignment may be TRBD1 or TRBD2 (5 bases each). Germline lookup yields CDR1 SGHNT and CDR2 YYREEE (reference sequence). The ends were cut back, 2 bases at V and 1 base at J, with 11 bases in the middle. The CDR3 has 15 residues. The CDR3 sequence is CASSFGAIGTDTQYF. Here the CDR3 DNA reads TGTGCCAGCAGCTTCGGGGCTATAGGCACAGATACGCAGTATTTT.

V and J are TRBV12-3 or TRBV12-4 and TRBJ2-7; possible D gene TRBD2, 6 bases. V lost 5 bases and J lost 4, with 9 bases in between. The CDR3 contains 12 residues. This chain's CDR3 is CASSRGIYEQYF. For the CDR3, the DNA is TGTGCCAGCAGTCGGGGGATTTACGAGCAGTACTTC.

This clonotype was seen a handful of times. This chain joins TRBV7-2 and TRBJ2-5, with 9 bases aligning to TRBD1. Trimming cost V 5 bases and J 1 base; bases outside gene matches: 2. CDR3 length: 14 amino acids. The germline gives CDR1 SGHTA, CDR2 FQGNSA. The CDR3 reads CASSKQGAQETQYF. CDR3 nucleotide sequence: TGTGCCAGCAGCAAACAGGGGGCCCAAGAGACCCAGTACTTC.

V is TRBV28 and J is TRBJ2-7, with 10 bases lining up with TRBD1. Germline lookup yields CDR1 MDHEN and CDR2 SYDVKM. V shed 6 bases and J 0 bases; nucleotides not matched to a gene: 8. This CDR3 contains 16 residues. The CDR3 sequence: CASRLGGQGFSYEQYF. For the CDR3, the DNA is TGTGCCAGCAGACTGGGGGGACAGGGGTTCTCCTACGAGCAGTACTTC. The complete variable domain, with remaining parts taken from reference TRBV28 and TRBJ2-7, reads DVKVTQSSRYLVKRTGEKVFLECVQDMDHENMFWYRQDPGLGLRLIYFSYDVKMKEKGDIPEGYSVSREKKERFSLILESASTNQTSMYLCASRLGGQGFSYEQYFGPGTRLTVT.

This clonotype has just a few counts. The chain links TRBV6-1 to TRBJ1-1; tentative D call: TRBD1 (6 bases). The germline gives CDR1 MNHNS, CDR2 SASEGT. The CDR3 has 12 residues. V shed 5 bases and J shed 3 bases, with 7 bases lying between them. The chain's CDR3 is CASSHRDTEAFF. In DNA, the CDR3 is TGTGCCAGCAGTCACAGGGACACTGAAGCTTTCTTT.